The rows below give T cell receptor beta chains drawn from one sample of a study of glioma-infiltrating T cells after dendritic cell vaccination. Measured with immunoSEQ multiplex PCR; TCRdb has only the in-frame clones, and not every one. The table shows 85,000 to 110,000 clones, with 81% occurring only once. Material: blood, obtained before dendritic cell vaccination. These TCRs come from a human donor with glioblastoma. Both conserved end residues are part of each CDR3. D genes are given only for firm matches. Size values are once, few and many counts, or a class for expanded clones, and some rows have none.

d_gene	abundance	j_gene	v_gene	CDR3nt	CDR3aa
-	-	TRBJ2-5	TRBV7-8	TGTGCCAGCAACTCTCCAACGGGGGCCGGGGGGGAGACCCAGTACTTC	CASNSPTGAGGETQYF
TRBD1	-	TRBJ2-7	TRBV5-1	TGCGCCAGCAGCATTACAGGGGTCTCATACTACGAGCAGTACTTC	CASSITGVSYYEQYF
TRBD1	-	TRBJ1-2	TRBV29-1	TGCAGCGTTGAAGTCGGTCAGGGGGCGGGTGGCTACACCTTC	CSVEVGQGAGGYTF
TRBD1	-	TRBJ2-2	TRBV7-6	TGTGCCAGCAGCTGGGGGAACAGGGGAACGGGGGAGCTGTTTTTT	CASSWGNRGTGELFF
TRBD1	-	TRBJ1-1	TRBV4-3	TGCGCCAGCAGCCTTAGGGACAGGGTGAACACTGAAGCTTTCTTT	CASSLRDRVNTEAFF
-	few	TRBJ2-7	TRBV10-3	TGTGCCATCAGTGAGGCACAACAGAGCTCCTACGAGCAGTACTTC	CAISEAQQSSYEQYF
TRBD1	-	TRBJ1-1	TRBV5-8	TGTGCCAGCAGCGTCGACAGGGGTACTGAAGCTTTCTTT	CASSVDRGTEAFF
TRBD2	-	TRBJ2-1	TRBV5-1	TGCGCCAGCAGCCCCCTGCTAGCGGGGGGGCAGGTCAATGAGCAGTTCTTC	CASSPLLAGGQVNEQFF
-	-	TRBJ1-1	TRBV30	TGTGCCTGGATTAGAGGTTACACTGAAGCTTTCTTT	CAWIRGYTEAFF
TRBD2	once	TRBJ2-7	TRBV10-2	TGCGCCAGCAGTGAGTCGAGCGGGGGGTACGAGCAGTACTTC	CASSESSGGYEQYF
-	-	TRBJ1-4	TRBV6-1	TGTGCCAGCAGTGAAGTTCGAACAGGGCTTGAAAAACTGTTTTTT	CASSEVRTGLEKLFF
-	-	TRBJ1-3	TRBV11-2	TGTGCCAGCAGCTTAGATAAGAGGAGCTCTGGAAACACCATATATTTT	CASSLDKRSSGNTIYF
-	-	TRBJ1-5	TRBV30	TGTGCCTGGAGCGATCGAGGCAATCAGCCCCAGCATTTT	CAWSDRGNQPQHF
-	-	TRBJ1-2	TRBV27	TGTGCCAGCAGTTTAGGAGTATCCTATGGCTACACCTTC	CASSLGVSYGYTF
TRBD2	-	TRBJ2-1	TRBV25-1	TGTGCCAGCAGTGAAGGCCTAGCGGGGATTTACAATGAGCAGTTCTTC	CASSEGLAGIYNEQFF